The rows below give T cell receptor beta chains drawn from one sample of a study of blood T cell repertoires in COVID-19. Profiling relied on immunoSEQ multiplex PCR, and the TCRdb table lists in-frame clones only, not all of them. The data show about 240,000 clones, around 83% seen once. Sequencing was done on a sample of peripheral blood. These receptors came from a woman between 18 and 30 years old with acute or convalescent COVID-19. Each CDR3 is given without its conserved first and last residue.

AWGAGVYEQY,TRBV30,TRBJ2-7
ASSPRLKGQGDNSPLH,TRBV18,TRBJ1-6
ASSPPWVAGGAEQF,TRBV27,TRBJ2-1
ASRAPGTGDYGYT,TRBV2,TRBJ1-2
ASSWGTVQF,TRBV5-8,TRBJ2-1
SVETDRGPYEQY,TRBV29-1,TRBJ2-7
AINPAGSTDTQY,TRBV10-3,TRBJ2-3
ASRTQGTEAF,TRBV28,TRBJ1-1
ASSLGGLAGVGEQY,TRBV5-4,TRBJ2-7
ASSSSDNRLYNEQF,TRBV9,TRBJ2-1
ASSLGQGYHEQY,TRBV7-9,TRBJ2-7
ASSQVTSAQY,TRBV3-1/TRBV3-2,TRBJ2-5
ASSLQGKGSMNTEAF,TRBV4-3,TRBJ1-1
SASLPSGNGWAQY,TRBV20-1,TRBJ2-3
ASSRTANSPLH,TRBV12-3/TRBV12-4,TRBJ1-6
ASSAYRLAGRGDSTDTQY,TRBV19,TRBJ2-3
ASSQDSRQLSTDTQY,TRBV4-3,TRBJ2-3
ASSSPGSYGYT,TRBV7-2,TRBJ1-2
ATSREVRTGGSETQY,TRBV15,TRBJ2-5
ASSRGATNEKLF,TRBV6-5,TRBJ1-4
ASSPGQGISYEQY,TRBV6-5,TRBJ2-7